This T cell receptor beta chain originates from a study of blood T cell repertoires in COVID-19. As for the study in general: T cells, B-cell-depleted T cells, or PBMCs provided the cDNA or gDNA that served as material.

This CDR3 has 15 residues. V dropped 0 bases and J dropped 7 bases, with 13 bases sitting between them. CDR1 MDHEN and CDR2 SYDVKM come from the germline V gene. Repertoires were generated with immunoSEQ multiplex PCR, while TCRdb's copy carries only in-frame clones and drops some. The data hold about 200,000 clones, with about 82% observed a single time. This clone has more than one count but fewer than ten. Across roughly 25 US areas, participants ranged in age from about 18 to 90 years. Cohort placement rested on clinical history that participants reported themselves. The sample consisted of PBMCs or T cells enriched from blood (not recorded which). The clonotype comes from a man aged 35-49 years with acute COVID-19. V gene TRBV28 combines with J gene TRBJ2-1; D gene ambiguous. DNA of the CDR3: TGTGCCAGCAGTTTATGGGCGCATTTGAGGAATGAGCAGTTCTTC. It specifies CASSLWAHLRNEQFF.